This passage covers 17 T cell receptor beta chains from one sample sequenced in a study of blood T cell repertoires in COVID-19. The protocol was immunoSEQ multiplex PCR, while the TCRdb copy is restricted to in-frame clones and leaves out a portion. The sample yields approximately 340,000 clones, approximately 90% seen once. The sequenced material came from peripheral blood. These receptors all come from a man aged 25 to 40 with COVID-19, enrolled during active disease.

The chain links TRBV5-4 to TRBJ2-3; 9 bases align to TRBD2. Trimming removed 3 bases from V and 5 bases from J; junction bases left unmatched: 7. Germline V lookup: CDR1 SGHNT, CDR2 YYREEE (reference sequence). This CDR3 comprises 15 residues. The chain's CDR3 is CASSSRGGSGDTQYF. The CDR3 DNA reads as TGTGCCAGCAGCTCGCGGGGGGGCTCAGGAGATACGCAGTATTTT.

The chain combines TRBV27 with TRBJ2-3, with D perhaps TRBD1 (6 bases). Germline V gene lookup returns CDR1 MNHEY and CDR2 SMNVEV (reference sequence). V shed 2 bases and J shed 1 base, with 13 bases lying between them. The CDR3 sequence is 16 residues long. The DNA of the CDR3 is TGTGCCAGCAGTTTACGAACAGGGATGGGCACAGATACGCAGTATTTT. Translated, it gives CASSLRTGMGTDTQYF.

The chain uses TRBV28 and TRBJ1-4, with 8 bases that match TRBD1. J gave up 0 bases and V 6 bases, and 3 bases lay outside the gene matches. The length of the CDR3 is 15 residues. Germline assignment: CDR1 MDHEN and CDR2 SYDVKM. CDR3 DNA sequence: TGTGCCAGCAGGGAGGACAGGGCAACTAATGAAAAACTGTTTTTT. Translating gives CASREDRATNEKLFF.

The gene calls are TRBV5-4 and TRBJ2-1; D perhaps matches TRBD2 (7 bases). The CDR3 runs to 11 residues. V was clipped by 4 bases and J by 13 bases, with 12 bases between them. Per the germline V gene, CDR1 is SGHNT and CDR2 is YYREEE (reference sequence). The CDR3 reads CASSIGGPQFF. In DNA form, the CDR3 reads TGTGCCAGCAGCATCGGGGGGCCCCAGTTCTTC.

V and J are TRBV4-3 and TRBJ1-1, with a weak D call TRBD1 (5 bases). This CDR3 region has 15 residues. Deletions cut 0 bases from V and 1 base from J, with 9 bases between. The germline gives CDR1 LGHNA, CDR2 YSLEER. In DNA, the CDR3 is TGCGCCAGCAGCCAAGATACCGGGGGGAACACTGAAGCTTTCTTT. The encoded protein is CASSQDTGGNTEAFF.

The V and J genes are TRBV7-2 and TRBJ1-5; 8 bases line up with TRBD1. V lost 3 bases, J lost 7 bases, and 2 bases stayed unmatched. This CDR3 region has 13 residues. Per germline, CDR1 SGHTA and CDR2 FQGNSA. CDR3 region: CASSLDREQPQHF. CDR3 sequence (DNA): TGTGCCAGCAGCTTGGACAGGGAACAGCCCCAGCATTTT.

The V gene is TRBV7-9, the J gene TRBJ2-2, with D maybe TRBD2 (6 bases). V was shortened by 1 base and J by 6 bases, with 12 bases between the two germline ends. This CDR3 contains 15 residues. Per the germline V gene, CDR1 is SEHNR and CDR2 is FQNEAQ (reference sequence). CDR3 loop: CASSLGLGYPGELFF. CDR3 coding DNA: TGTGCCAGCAGCTTAGGACTAGGGTACCCCGGGGAGCTGTTTTTT. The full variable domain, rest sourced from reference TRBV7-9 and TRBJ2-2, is DTGVSQNPRHKITKRGQNVTFRCDPISEHNRLYWYRQTLGQGPEFLTYFQNEAQLEKSRLLSDRFSAERPKGSFSTLEIQRTEQGDSAMYLCASSLGLGYPGELFFGEGSRLTVL.

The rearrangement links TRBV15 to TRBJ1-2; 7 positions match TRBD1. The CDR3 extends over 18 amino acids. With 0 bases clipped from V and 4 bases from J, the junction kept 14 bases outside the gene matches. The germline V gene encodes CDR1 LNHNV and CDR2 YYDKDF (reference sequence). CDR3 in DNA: TGTGCCACCAGCAGAGAGTCTAACACTTACAGGGGCGGCTATGGCTACACCTTC. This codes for CATSRESNTYRGGYGYTF.

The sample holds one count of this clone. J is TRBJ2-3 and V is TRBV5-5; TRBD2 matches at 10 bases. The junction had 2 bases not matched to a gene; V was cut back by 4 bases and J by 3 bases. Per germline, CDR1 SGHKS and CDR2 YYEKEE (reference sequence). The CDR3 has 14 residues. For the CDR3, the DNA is TGTGCCAGCAGCCCTAGCGGGAGTACAGATACGCAGTATTTT. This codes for CASSPSGSTDTQYF.

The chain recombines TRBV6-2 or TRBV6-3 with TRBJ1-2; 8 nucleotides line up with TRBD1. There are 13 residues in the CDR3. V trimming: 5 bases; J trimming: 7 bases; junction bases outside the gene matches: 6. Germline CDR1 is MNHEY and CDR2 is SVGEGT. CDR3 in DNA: TGTGCCAGCAGTACTCGGACAGGGCCTGGCTACACCTTC. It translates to CASSTRTGPGYTF.

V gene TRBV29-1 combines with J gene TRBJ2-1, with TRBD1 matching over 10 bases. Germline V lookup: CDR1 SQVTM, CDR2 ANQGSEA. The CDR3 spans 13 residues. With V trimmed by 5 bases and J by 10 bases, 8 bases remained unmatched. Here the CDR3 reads CSVQWDRGGEQFF. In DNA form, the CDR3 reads TGCAGCGTTCAGTGGGACAGGGGAGGCGAGCAGTTCTTC.

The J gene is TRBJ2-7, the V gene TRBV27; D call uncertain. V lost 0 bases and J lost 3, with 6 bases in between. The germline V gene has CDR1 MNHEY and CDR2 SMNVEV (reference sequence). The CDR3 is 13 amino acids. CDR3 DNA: TGTGCCAGCAGTTTATCACGGAGCTACGAGCAGTACTTC. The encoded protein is CASSLSRSYEQYF.

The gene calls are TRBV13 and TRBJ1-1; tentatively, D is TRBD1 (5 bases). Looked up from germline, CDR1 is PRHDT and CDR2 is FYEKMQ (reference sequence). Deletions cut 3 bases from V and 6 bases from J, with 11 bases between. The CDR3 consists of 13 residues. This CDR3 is CASSLGRVAEAFF. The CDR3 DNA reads TGTGCCAGCAGCTTGGGCAGGGTTGCTGAAGCTTTCTTT.

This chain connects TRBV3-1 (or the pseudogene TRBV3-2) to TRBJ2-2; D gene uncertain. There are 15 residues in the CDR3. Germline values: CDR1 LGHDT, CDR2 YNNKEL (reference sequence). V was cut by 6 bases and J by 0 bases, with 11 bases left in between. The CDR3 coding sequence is TGTGCCAGCAGGCGACAACTCACGAACACCGGGGAGCTGTTTTTT. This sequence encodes CASRRQLTNTGELFF.

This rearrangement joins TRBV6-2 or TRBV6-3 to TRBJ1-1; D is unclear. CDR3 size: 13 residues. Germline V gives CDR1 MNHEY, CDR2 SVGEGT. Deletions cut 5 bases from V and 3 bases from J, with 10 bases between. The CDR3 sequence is CASSEGRHTEAFF. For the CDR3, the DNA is TGTGCCAGCAGTGAGGGAAGACACACTGAAGCTTTCTTT.

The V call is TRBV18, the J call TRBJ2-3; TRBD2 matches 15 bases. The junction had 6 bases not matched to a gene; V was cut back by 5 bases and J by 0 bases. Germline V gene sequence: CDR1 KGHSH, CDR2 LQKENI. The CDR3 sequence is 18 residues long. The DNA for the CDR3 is TGTGCCAGCTCAAAGGGACTAGCGGGAGGTGACAGCACAGATACGCAGTATTTT. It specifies CASSKGLAGGDSTDTQYF.

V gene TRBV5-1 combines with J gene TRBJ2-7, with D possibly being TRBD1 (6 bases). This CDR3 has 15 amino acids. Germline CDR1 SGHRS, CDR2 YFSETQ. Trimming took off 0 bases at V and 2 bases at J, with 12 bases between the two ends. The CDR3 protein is CASSLVWDNAYEQYF. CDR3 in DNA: TGCGCCAGCAGCTTGGTTTGGGACAATGCCTACGAGCAGTACTTC.